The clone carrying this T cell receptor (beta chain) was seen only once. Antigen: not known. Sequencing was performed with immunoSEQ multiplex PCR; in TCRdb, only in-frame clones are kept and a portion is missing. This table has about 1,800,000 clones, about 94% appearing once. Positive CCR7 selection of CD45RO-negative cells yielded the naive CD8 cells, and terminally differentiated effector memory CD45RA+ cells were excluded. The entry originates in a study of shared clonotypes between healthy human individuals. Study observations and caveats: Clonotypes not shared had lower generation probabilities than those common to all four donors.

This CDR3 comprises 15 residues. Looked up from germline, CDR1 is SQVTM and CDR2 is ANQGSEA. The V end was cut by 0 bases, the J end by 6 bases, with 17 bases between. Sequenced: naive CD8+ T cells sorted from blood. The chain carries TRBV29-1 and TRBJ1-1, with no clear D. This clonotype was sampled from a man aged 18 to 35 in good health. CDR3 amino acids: CSVEEVTGSGPEAFF. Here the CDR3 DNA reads TGCAGCGTTGAAGAGGTTACGGGATCCGGCCCTGAAGCTTTCTTT. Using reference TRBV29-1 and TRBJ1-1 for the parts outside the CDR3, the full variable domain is SAVISQKPSRDICQRGTSLTIQCQVDSQVTMMFWYRQQPGQSLTLIATANQGSEATYESGFVIDKFPISRPNLTFSTLTVSNMSPEDSSIYLCSVEEVTGSGPEAFFGQGTRLTVV.